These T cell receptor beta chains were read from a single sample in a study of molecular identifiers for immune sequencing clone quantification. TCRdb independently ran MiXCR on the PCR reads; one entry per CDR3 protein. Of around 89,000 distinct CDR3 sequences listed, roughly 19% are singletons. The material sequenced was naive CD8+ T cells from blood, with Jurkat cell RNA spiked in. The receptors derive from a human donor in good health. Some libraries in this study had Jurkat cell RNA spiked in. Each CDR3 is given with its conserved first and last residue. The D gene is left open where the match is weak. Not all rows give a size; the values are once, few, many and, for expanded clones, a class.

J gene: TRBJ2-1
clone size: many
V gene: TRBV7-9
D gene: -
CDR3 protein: CASSLAEGIREQFF
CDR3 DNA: TGTGCCAGCAGCTTAGCCGAGGGGATACGAGAGCAGTTCTTC

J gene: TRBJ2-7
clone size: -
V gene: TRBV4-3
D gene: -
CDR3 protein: CTSSQGEAGSYEQYF
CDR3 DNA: TGCACCAGCAGCCAAGGAGAGGCCGGCTCCTACGAGCAGTACTTC

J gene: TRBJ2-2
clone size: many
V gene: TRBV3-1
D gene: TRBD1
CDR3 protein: CASSQVRDSTSTGELFF
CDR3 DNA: TGTGCCAGCAGCCAAGTCCGGGACAGTACCTCCACCGGGGAGCTGTTTTTT

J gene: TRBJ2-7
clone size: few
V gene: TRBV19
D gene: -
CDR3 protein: CATSPGTRGLGEQYF
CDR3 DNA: TGTGCCACCTCACCCGGGACACGCGGTCTGGGCGAGCAGTACTTC

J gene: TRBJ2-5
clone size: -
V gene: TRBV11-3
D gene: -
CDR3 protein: CASAPSDANGETQYF
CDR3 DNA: TGTGCCAGCGCCCCGTCCGACGCCAACGGGGAGACCCAGTACTTC

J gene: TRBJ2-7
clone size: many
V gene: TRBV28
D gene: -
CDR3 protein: CASSFIGVGSYEQYF
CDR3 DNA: TGTGCCAGCAGTTTTATCGGCGTAGGATCCTACGAGCAGTACTTC

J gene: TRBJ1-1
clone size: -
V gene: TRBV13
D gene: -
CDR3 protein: CASSSLSGGEVNTEAFF
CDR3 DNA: TGTGCCAGCAGCTCCCTCAGTGGGGGGGAGGTGAACACTGAAGCTTTCTTT

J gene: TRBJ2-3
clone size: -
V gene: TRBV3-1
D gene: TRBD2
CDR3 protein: CASGPLAGGTDTQYF
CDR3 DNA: TGTGCCAGCGGACCACTAGCGGGGGGAACAGATACGCAGTATTTT

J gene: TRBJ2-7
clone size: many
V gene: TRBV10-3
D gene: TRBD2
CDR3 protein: CAISGPGGHEQYF
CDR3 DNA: TGTGCCATCAGTGGACCGGGGGGGCACGAGCAGTACTTC

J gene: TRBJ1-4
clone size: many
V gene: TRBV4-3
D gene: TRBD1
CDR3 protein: CASSLSTGASEKLFF
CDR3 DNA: TGCGCCAGCAGCCTATCGACAGGGGCGAGTGAAAAACTGTTTTTT

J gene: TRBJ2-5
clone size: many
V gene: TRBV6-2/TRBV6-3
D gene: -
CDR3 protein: CASRDKRRTQYF
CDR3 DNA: TGTGCCAGCAGGGACAAGAGGAGGACCCAGTACTTC

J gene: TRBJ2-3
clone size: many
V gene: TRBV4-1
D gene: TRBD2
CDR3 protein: CASSPYSSGATDTQYF
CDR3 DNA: TGCGCCAGCAGCCCTTACTCTAGCGGTGCCACAGATACGCAGTATTTT

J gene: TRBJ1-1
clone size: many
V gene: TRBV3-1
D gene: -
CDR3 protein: CASSQDDRMNTEAFF
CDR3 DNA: TGTGCCAGCAGCCAAGATGACAGGATGAACACTGAAGCTTTCTTT

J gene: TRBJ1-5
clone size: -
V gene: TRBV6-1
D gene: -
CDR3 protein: CASSETGWGQPQHF
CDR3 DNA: TGTGCCAGCAGTGAAACAGGATGGGGGCAGCCCCAGCATTTT

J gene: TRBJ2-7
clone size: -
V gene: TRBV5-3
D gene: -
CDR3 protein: CASSSGGYERYF
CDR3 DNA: TGTGCCAGCAGCTCGGGTGGCTACGAGCGGTACTTC

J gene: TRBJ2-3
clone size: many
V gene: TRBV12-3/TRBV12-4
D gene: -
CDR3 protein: CASSFREGSTDTQYF
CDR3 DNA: TGTGCCAGCAGTTTTAGGGAAGGGAGCACAGATACGCAGTATTTT

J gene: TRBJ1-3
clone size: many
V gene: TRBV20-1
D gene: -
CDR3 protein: CSARNTGNTIYF
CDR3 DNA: TGCAGTGCTAGAAATACTGGAAACACCATATATTTT

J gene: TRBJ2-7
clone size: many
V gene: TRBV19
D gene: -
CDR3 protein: CASSIVGNPIYEQYF
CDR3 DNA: TGTGCCAGTAGTATTGTGGGCAACCCCATCTACGAGCAGTACTTC

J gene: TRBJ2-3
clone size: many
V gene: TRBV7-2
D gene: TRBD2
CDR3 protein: CASSSRTSGGADTQYF
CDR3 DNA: TGTGCCAGCAGCTCCAGGACTAGCGGGGGGGCGGATACGCAGTATTTT

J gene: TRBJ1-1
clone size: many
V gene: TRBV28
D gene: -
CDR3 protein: CASREFTEAFF
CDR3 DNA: TGTGCCAGCAGGGAATTCACTGAAGCTTTCTTT

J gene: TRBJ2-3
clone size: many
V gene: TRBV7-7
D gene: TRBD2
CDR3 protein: CASSLGAGGLADTQYF
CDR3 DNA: TGTGCCAGCAGCTTAGGGGCGGGGGGGTTGGCAGATACGCAGTATTTT

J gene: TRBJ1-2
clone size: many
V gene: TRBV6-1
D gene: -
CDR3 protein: CASSEGADYGYTF
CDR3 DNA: TGTGCCAGCAGTGAGGGGGCGGACTATGGCTACACCTTC

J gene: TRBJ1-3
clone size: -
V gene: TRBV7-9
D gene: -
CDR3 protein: CASSGEQASGNTIYF
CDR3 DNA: TGTGCCAGCAGCGGCGAACAGGCATCTGGAAACACCATATATTTT

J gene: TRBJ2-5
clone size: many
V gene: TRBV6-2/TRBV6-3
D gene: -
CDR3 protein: CASSWKRVDQETQYF
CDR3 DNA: TGTGCCAGCAGTTGGAAGCGGGTCGATCAAGAGACCCAGTACTTC

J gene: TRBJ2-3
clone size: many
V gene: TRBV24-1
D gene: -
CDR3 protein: CATTDWADTQYF
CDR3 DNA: TGTGCCACCACAGATTGGGCAGATACGCAGTATTTT

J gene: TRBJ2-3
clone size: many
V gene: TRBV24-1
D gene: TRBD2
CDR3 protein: CATKTSGGCADTQYF
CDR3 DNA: TGTGCCACAAAAACTAGCGGGGGGTGTGCAGATACGCAGTATTTT

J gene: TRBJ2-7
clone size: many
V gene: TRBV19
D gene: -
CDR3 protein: CASSAPFGAHHF
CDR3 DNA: TGTGCCAGTAGTGCCCCGTTTGGGGCCCATCACTTC

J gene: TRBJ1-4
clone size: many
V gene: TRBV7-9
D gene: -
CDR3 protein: CASSLGASGRHNEKLFF
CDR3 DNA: TGTGCCAGCAGCTTAGGAGCCTCCGGGAGGCATAATGAAAAACTGTTTTTT

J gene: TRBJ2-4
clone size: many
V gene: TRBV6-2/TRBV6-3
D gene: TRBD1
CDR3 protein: CASRSGTGPNWAKNIQYF
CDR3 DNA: TGTGCCAGCAGATCCGGGACAGGGCCCAACTGGGCCAAAAACATTCAGTACTTC

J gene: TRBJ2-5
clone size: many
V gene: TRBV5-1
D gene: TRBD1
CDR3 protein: CASSSGTGDSLRETQYF
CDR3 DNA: TGCGCCAGCAGCTCCGGGACAGGGGACTCTCTTCGAGAGACCCAGTACTTC

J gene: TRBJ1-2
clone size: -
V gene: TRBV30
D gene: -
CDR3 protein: CAWSEGRLTIYGYTF
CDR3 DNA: TGTGCCTGGAGTGAGGGGCGACTCACCATCTATGGCTACACCTTC

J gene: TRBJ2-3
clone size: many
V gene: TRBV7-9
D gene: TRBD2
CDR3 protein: CASSFGWLAGNNTDTQYF
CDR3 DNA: TGTGCCAGCAGCTTCGGGTGGCTAGCGGGGAACAACACAGATACGCAGTATTTT

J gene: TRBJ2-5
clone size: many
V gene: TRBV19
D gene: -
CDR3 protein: CASSGGKETQYF
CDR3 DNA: TGTGCCAGTAGTGGGGGTAAAGAGACCCAGTACTTC

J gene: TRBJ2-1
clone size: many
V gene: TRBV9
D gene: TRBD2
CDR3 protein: CASSVVGGGNNEQFF
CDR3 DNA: TGTGCCAGCAGCGTAGTTGGGGGAGGGAACAATGAGCAGTTCTTC

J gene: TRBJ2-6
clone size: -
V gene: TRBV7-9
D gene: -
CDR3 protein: CASSLTNRGPGANVLTF
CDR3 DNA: TGTGCCAGCAGCTTGACGAATAGGGGCCCCGGGGCCAACGTCCTGACTTTC

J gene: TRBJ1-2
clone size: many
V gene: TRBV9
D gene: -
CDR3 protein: CASSVASGGVYGYTF
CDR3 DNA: TGTGCCAGCAGCGTAGCGTCTGGGGGTGTCTATGGCTACACCTTC

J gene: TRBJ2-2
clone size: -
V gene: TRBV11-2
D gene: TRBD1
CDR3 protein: CASSLVQGATGELFF
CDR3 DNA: TGTGCCAGCAGCTTAGTCCAGGGGGCCACCGGGGAGCTGTTTTTT

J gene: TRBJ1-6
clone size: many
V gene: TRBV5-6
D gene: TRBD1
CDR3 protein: CASSYPGQAYNSPLHF
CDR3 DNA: TGTGCCAGCAGCTATCCGGGACAGGCATATAATTCACCCCTCCACTTT

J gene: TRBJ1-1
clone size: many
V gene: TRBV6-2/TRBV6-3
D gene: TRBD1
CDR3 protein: CASSSTGYPEAFF
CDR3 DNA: TGTGCCAGCAGCTCGACAGGGTACCCTGAAGCTTTCTTT

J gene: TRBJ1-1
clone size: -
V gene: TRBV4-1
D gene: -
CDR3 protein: CASSQVPPGGRVLNTEAFF
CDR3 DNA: TGCGCCAGCAGCCAGGTCCCTCCGGGGGGCAGGGTTTTAAACACTGAAGCTTTCTTT

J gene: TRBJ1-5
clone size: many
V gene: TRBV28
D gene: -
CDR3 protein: CASSWLKNQPQHF
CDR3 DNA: TGTGCCAGCAGTTGGCTAAAGAATCAGCCCCAGCATTTT

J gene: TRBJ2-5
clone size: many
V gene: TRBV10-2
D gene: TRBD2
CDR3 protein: CASSVVGLEETQYF
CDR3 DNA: TGCGCCAGCAGTGTAGTAGGACTAGAAGAGACCCAGTACTTC

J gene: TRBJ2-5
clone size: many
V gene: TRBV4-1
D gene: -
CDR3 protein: CASSQVVSGGRETQYF
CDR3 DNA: TGCGCCAGCAGCCAAGTGGTGAGTGGCGGGCGAGAGACCCAGTACTTC

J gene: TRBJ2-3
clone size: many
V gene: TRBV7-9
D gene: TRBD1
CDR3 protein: CASSGRTGGRSTDTQYF
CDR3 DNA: TGTGCCAGCAGCGGAAGAACAGGGGGCAGAAGCACAGATACGCAGTATTTT

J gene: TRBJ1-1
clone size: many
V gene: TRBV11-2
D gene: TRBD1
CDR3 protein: CASSPQGLEAFF
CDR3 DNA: TGTGCCAGCAGCCCACAGGGGCTTGAAGCTTTCTTT

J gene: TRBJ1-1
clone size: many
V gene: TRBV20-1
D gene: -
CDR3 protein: CSASDGGDSVMNTEAFF
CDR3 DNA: TGCAGTGCTAGCGACGGGGGGGACTCAGTCATGAACACTGAAGCTTTCTTT

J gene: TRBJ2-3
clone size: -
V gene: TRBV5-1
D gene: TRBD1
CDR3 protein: CASSFRGRTDTQYF
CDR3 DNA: TGCGCCAGCAGCTTCAGGGGGCGCACAGATACGCAGTATTTT

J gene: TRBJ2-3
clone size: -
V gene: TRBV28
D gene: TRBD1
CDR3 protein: CASSQDRAGDTQYF
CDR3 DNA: TGTGCCAGCAGTCAGGACAGGGCGGGAGATACGCAGTATTTT

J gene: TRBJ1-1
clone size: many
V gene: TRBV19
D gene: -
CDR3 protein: CASSIQGNTEAFF
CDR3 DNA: TGTGCCAGTAGTATACAGGGGAACACTGAAGCTTTCTTT

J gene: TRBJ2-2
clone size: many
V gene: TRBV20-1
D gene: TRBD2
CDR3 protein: CSANPRGGLAYTGELFF
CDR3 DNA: TGCAGTGCTAATCCTCGAGGGGGACTAGCGTACACCGGGGAGCTGTTTTTT

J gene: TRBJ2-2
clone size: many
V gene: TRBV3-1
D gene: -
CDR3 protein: CASSQDHGVRNTGELFF
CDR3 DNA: TGTGCCAGCAGCCAAGATCACGGGGTTAGGAACACCGGGGAGCTGTTTTTT

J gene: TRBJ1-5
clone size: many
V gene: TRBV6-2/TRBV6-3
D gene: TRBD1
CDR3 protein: CASKDSGGGQPQHF
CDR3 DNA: TGTGCCAGCAAGGACTCAGGGGGTGGTCAGCCCCAGCATTTT

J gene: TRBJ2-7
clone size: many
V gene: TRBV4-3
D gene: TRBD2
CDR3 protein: CASSHGLAGVDEQYF
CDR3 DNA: TGCGCCAGCAGCCACGGACTAGCGGGTGTCGACGAGCAGTACTTC

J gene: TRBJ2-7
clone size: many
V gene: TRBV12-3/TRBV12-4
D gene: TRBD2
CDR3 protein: CASSPGTSGGGPYEQYF
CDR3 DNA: TGTGCCAGCAGTCCAGGGACTAGCGGAGGGGGCCCCTACGAGCAGTACTTC

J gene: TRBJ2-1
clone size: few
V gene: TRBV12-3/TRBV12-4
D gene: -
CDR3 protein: CASSQLLETSYNEQFF
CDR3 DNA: TGTGCCAGCAGTCAGTTACTAGAAACCTCCTACAATGAGCAGTTCTTC